Listed below are T cell receptor beta chains from one sample, sequenced in a study of T cell responses to AZD1222 COVID-19 vaccine. This table comes from immunoSEQ multiplex PCR, and its TCRdb copy is limited to in-frame clones, with some not included. This sample has approximately 160,000 clones, with 88% found just once. The sequencing here drew on peripheral blood, taken on day 0 of AZD1222 vaccination. All receptors come from an adult in good health. Both conserved end residues are trimmed from each CDR3. A D gene is named only where the DNA matches it firmly.

D | J | V | CDR3
- | TRBJ1-3 | TRBV14 | ASSRRRDSSSGNTIY
TRBD1 | TRBJ1-1 | TRBV29-1 | SVTPGTDEAF
- | TRBJ1-1 | TRBV27 | ASSFQGLNTEAF
- | TRBJ2-1 | TRBV6-5 | ATRPPRSYNEQF
- | TRBJ1-3 | TRBV9 | ASSVSLNTIY
- | TRBJ1-4 | TRBV9 | ASSVEDSGGGDEKLF
- | TRBJ2-3 | TRBV15 | ATSRETGAFRTDTQY
TRBD1 | TRBJ1-1 | TRBV7-9 | ASSLGILDRGTEAF
TRBD1 | TRBJ2-7 | TRBV15 | ATSRGRGLAYEQY
- | TRBJ1-1 | TRBV4-2 | ASSLSSGTNTEAF
TRBD2 | TRBJ2-1 | TRBV19 | ASTPLLGGSSYNEQF
- | TRBJ2-3 | TRBV6-5 | ASGRPSTDTQY
- | TRBJ1-5 | TRBV6-1 | ASSEPFLGDQPQH
- | TRBJ1-6 | TRBV28 | ASTSRQSNSPLH
- | TRBJ1-2 | TRBV5-6 | ASSPRAGGYT
- | TRBJ1-5 | TRBV27 | ASSLAGNSNQPQH
- | TRBJ2-2 | TRBV10-3 | AISDQLSGELF
- | TRBJ1-2 | TRBV6-2/TRBV6-3 | ASSYPVLRGYT
- | TRBJ2-7 | TRBV5-1 | ASSLAGSSYEQY
- | TRBJ2-6 | TRBV6-2/TRBV6-3 | ASSPRLANPGANVLT
TRBD2 | TRBJ2-7 | TRBV6-1 | ASSAAPPGGSNVYEQY
TRBD1 | TRBJ1-5 | TRBV3-1/TRBV3-2 | ASSSRDSRNQPQH
- | TRBJ2-7 | TRBV7-7 | ASSLEPGTEQY
- | TRBJ1-3 | TRBV19 | ASSLIPTGNTIY
- | TRBJ1-2 | TRBV7-2 | ASSLGQPYGYT
TRBD1 | TRBJ2-3 | TRBV3-1/TRBV3-2 | ASSQMGQLDHTQY
- | TRBJ2-1 | TRBV11-3 | ASSLRGEQF
- | TRBJ1-1 | TRBV28 | ASSFYGGTEAF
- | TRBJ2-7 | TRBV29-1 | SVNTGTYEQY
TRBD2 | TRBJ2-1 | TRBV15 | ATIKREGSYNEQF
- | TRBJ2-7 | TRBV27 | ASSISGGGGYEQY
TRBD2 | TRBJ2-1 | TRBV9 | ASSVGSGVAGINEQF
- | TRBJ1-2 | TRBV14 | ASSPTGNYGYT
- | TRBJ1-1 | TRBV30 | AWSADRLKMNTEAF
- | TRBJ2-1 | TRBV11-2 | ASSLYPGTYNEQF
- | TRBJ2-7 | TRBV7-2 | ASSLVQGGGVEQY
- | TRBJ1-1 | TRBV5-1 | ASSSLGDTQGSEAF
- | TRBJ1-2 | TRBV5-5 | ASSSLTDGYT
- | TRBJ2-1 | TRBV11-3 | ATTGVGSSYNEQF
TRBD2 | TRBJ2-3 | TRBV6-1 | ASSEAVAGATDTQY
TRBD2 | TRBJ2-7 | TRBV7-2 | ASSLGGLAGVQQY
- | TRBJ1-2 | TRBV19 | ASSIGALTGDNYGYT
TRBD2 | TRBJ2-1 | TRBV7-9 | ASSQPGGSEQF
- | TRBJ1-3 | TRBV7-8 | ASSIAGGNTIY
TRBD2 | TRBJ2-1 | TRBV6-5 | ASSLRLAPYNEQF
- | TRBJ2-3 | TRBV7-3 | ASSFSGRGADTQY
TRBD2 | TRBJ2-3 | TRBV20-1 | SASFVVGLAGGDTQY